The entry below gives a single T cell receptor (beta chain) sequence along with its context. TCRdb keeps only in-frame clones here, not all; method: immunoSEQ multiplex PCR. The sample has 45,000 to 60,000 clones, about nine tenths seen once. The data were taken from a study of blood T cell repertoires in COVID-19. Sequencing was done on a sample of peripheral blood. The TCR sequence derives from a man aged 55 to 70 with active or convalescent COVID-19.

The CDR3 loop is CASSFNAGANTGELFF. CDR3 DNA: TGTGCCAGCAGCTTTAATGCGGGGGCGAACACCGGGGAGCTGTTTTTT. The chain employs TRBV11-2 and TRBJ2-2; 7 positions agree with TRBD2. Per germline, CDR1 SGHAT and CDR2 FQNNGV. The CDR3 is made up of 16 amino acids. Unmatched junction bases numbered 4, after V lost 3 bases and J lost 0 bases.